This T cell receptor beta chain derives from a study of CD8+ T cells in alopecia areata. Turning to the study itself: Tofacitinib administration to treated patients was oral, at 5 to 10 mg twice daily. Tofacitinib treatment spanned 6 to 18 months, with 6 months off drug afterward.

This clone appeared once. RNA extraction was followed by reverse transcription into cDNA, which acted as the sequencing template. The assay was immunoSEQ multiplex PCR, and TCRdb's table has in-frame clones only and misses some. The sample lists hundreds of thousands of clones, 60% occurring once. The treatment was: oral pan-JAK inhibitor, 5-10 mg twice daily. Lesional scalp punch biopsies and peripheral blood were collected from alopecia areata patients. Starting from PBMCs, sorting isolated CD4+ and CD8+ T cells. Germline CDR1 reads GTSNPN; CDR2 reads SVGIG (reference sequence). The CDR3 is 16 amino acids. V was trimmed by 3 bases and J by 0 bases, leaving 12 bases between them.

The sequenced sample was CD4+ T cells sorted from blood, obtained at roughly week 52, from a patient treated with tofacitinib. The clonotype was recovered from a human donor with alopecia areata. This chain uses TRBV30 with TRBJ1-6; no clear D. As DNA, the CDR3 is TGTGCCTGGAGAGAGGAAGAGAGCTCCTATAATTCACCCCTCCACTTT. Its protein product is CAWREEESSYNSPLHF.